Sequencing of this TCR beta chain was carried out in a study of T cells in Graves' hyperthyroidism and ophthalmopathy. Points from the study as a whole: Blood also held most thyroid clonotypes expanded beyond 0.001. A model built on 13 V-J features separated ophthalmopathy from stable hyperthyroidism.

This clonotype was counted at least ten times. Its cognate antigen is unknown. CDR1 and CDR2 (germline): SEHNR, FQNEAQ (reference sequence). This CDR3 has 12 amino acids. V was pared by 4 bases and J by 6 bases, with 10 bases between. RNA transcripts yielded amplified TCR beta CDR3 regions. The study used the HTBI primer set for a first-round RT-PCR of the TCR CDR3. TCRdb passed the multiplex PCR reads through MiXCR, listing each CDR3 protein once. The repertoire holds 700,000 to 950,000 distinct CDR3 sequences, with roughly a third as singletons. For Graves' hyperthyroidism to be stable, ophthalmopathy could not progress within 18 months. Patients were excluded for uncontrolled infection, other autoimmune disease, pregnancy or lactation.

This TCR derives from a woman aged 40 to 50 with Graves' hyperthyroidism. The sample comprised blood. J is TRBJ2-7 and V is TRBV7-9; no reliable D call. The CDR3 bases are TGTGCCAGCAGCTACCTACAGTTCGAGCAGTACTTC. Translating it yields CASSYLQFEQYF.